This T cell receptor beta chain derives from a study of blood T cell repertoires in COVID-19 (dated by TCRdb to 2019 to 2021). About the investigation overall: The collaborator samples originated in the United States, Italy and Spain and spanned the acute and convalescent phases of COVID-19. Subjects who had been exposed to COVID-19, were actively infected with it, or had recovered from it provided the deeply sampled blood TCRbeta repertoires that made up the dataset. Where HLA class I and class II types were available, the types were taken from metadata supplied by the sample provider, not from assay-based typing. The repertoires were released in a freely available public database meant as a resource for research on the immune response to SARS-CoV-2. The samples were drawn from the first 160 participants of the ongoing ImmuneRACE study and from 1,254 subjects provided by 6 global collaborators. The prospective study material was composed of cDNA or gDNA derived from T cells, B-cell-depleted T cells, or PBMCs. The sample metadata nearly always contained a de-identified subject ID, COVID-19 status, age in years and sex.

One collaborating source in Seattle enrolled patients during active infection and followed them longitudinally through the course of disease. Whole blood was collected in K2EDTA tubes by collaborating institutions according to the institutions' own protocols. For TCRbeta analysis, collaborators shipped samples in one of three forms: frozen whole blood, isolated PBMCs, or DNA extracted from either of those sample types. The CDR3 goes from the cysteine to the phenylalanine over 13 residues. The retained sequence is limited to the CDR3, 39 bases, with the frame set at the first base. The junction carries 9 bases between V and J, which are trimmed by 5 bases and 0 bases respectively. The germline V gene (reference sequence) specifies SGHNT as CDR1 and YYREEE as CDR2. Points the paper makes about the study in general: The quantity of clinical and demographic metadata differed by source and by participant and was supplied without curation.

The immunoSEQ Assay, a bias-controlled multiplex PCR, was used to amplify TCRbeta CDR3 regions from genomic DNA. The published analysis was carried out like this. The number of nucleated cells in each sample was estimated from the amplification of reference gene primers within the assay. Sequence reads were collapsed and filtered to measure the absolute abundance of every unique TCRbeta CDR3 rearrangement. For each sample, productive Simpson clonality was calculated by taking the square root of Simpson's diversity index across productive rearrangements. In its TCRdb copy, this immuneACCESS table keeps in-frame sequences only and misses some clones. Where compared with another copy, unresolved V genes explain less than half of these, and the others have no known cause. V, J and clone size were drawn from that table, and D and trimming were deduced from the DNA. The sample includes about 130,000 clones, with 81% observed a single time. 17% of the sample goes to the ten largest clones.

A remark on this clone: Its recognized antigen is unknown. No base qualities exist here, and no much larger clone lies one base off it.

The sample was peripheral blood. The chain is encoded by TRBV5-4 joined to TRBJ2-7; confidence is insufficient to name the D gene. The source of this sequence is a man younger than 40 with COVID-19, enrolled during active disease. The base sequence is TGTGCCAGCAGGCCCAGAGGCTCCTACGAGCAGTACTTC. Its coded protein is CASRPRGSYEQYF.